This T cell receptor beta chain was captured by sequencing in a study of identical twins. The sample holds many counts of this clonotype. Germline V gene sequence: CDR1 LGHDT, CDR2 YNNKEL (reference sequence). This CDR3 spans 13 amino acids. The ends were cut back, 1 base at V and 7 bases at J, with 10 bases in the middle. TCRdb passed the 5' RACE reads through MiXCR, listing each CDR3 protein once. The repertoire includes fewer than 650,000 distinct CDR3 sequences, approximately 9.6% of them detected once, and approximately 3.2% sits in the top ten. The sample was also linked to a second study, of yellow fever vaccine responses in identical twins.

Specimen: PBMCs. The V gene is TRBV3-1, the J gene TRBJ1-2; D gene ambiguous. This TCR was recovered from a woman aged 18-29 years in good health. Here the CDR3 DNA reads TGTGCCAGCAGCCAAGTGCGACGGTTTGGCTACACCTTC. This gives the protein CASSQVRRFGYTF.